This T cell receptor beta chain was captured in a study of T cells after yellow fever vaccination. This clonotype showed up just a few times. The antigen remains undetermined. TCRdb redid the calling of the 5' RACE reads with MiXCR, one entry per CDR3 protein. In the table there are 200,000 to 300,000 distinct CDR3 sequences, approximately 6.7% of which are singletons. Findings of the study overall: Abundant bulk-derived clonotypes could contaminate FACS-sorted repertoires.

The sample consisted of CD4+ T cells sorted from PBMCs, taken on the day of the yellow fever booster vaccination. This TCR derives from a man aged 30 to 45 who received the YFV17D yellow fever vaccine.

CDR3 sequence: CASSQVGRGAQKLFF. DNA of the CDR3: TGTGCCAGCAGCCAAGTGGGCAGGGGCGCGCAAAAACTGTTTTTT. The chain employs TRBV4-2 and TRBJ1-4; D perhaps matches TRBD1 (6 bases). The CDR3 sequence is 15 residues long. Germline CDR1 is LGHNA and CDR2 is YNFKEQ. V dropped 1 base and J dropped 9 bases, with 15 bases sitting between them.